This T cell receptor (beta chain) was documented in a study of radiotherapy plus CTLA-4 blockade in lung cancer. Data came from immunoSEQ multiplex PCR; TCRdb stores just in-frame clones and leaves some out. Of roughly 73,000 clones in the sample, around 87% were seen once. The germline CDR1 and CDR2 sequences are SGHDT and YYEEEE. CDR3 length: 14 amino acids. The V gene end was trimmed by 3 bases and the J gene end by 3 bases; junction bases not matched to a gene: 4. The sample was peripheral blood, taken from a patient treated with radiotherapy plus ipilimumab. This sequence originates from a human donor with non-small cell lung cancer that progressed on radiotherapy plus ipilimumab. The chain links TRBV5-6 to TRBJ2-7; TRBD1 matches 9 bases. The CDR3 reads CASSSGTGLYEQYF. In DNA form, the CDR3 reads TGTGCCAGCAGCTCCGGGACAGGGCTCTACGAGCAGTACTTC.